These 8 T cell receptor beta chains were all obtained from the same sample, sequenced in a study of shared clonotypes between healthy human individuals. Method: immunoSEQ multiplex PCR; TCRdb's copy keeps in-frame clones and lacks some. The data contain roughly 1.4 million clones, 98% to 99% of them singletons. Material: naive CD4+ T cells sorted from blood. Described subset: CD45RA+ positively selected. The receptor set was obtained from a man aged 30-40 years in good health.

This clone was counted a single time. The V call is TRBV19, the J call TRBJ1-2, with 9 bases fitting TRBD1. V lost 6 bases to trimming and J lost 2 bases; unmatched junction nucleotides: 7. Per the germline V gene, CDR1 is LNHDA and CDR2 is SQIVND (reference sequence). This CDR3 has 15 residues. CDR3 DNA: TGTGCCAGTAGGACACAGGGGGCGTTGAACTATGGCTACACCTTC. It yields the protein CASRTQGALNYGYTF.

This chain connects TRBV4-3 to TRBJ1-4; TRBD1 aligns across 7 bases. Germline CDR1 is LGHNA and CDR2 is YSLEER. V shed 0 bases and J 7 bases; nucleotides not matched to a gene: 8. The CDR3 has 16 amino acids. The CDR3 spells CASSQDPRQGSEKLFF. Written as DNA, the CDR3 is TGCGCCAGCAGCCAAGATCCCCGACAGGGAAGTGAAAAACTGTTTTTT.

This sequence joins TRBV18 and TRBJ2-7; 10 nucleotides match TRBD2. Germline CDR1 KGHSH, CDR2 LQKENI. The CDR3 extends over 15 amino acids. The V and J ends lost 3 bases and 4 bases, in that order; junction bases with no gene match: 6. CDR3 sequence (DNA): TGTGCCAGCTCACCTCCGGGACTAGCGACATACGAGCAGTACTTC. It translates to CASSPPGLATYEQYF. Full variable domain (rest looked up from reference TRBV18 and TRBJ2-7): NAGVMQNPRHLVRRRGQEARLRCSPMKGHSHVYWYRQLPEEGLKFMVYLQKENIIDESGMPKERFSAEFPKEGPSILRIQQVVRGDSAAYFCASSPPGLATYEQYFGPGTRLTVT.

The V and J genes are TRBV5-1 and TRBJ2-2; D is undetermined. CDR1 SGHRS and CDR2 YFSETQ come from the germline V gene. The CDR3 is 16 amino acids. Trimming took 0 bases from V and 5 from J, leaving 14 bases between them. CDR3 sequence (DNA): TGCGCCAGCAGCTTGGATCCCGGCCGCAAGACCGGGGAGCTGTTTTTT. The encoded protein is CASSLDPGRKTGELFF.

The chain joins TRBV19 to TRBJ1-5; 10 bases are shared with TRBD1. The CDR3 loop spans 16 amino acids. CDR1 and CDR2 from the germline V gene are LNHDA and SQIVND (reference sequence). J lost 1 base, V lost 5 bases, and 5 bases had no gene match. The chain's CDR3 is CASSSLTGGSNQPQHF. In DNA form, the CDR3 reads TGTGCCAGTAGTTCGTTGACAGGGGGCAGCAATCAGCCCCAGCATTTT.

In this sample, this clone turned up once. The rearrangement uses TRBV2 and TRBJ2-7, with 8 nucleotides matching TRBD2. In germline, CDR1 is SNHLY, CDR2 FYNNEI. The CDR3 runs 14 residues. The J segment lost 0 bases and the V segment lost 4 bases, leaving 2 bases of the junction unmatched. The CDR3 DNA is TGTGCCAGCAGTGGGACTAGCCACTCCTACGAGCAGTACTTC. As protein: CASSGTSHSYEQYF. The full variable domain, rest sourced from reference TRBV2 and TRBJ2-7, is EPEVTQTPSHQVTQMGQEVILRCVPISNHLYFYWYRQILGQKVEFLVSFYNNEISEKSEIFDDQFSVERPDGSNFTLKIRSTKLEDSAMYFCASSGTSHSYEQYFGPGTRLTVT.

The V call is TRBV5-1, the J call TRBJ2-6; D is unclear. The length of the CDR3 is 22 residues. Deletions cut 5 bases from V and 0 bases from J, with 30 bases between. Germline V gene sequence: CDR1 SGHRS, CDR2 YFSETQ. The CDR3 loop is CASSKVYPRNHTLISGANVLTF. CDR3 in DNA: TGCGCCAGCAGTAAGGTCTATCCCCGGAACCATACTCTTATCTCTGGGGCCAACGTCCTGACTTTC.

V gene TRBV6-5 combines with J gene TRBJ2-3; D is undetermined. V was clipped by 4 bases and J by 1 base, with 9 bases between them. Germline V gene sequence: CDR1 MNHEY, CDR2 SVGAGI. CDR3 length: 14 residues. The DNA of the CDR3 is TGTGCCAGCAGTTTTCTCCGGGGCACAGATACGCAGTATTTT. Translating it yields CASSFLRGTDTQYF.